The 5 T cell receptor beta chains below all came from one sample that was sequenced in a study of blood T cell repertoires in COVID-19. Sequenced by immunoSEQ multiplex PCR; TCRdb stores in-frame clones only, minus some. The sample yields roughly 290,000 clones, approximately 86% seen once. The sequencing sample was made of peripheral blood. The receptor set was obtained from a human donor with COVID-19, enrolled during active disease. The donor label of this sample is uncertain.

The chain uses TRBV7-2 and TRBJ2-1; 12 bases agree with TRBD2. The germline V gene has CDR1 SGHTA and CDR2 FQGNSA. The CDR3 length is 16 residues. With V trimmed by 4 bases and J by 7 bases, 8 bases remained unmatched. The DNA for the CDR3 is TGTGCCAGCAGCTCCGGACTAGCGGGACGGGTTAATGAGCAGTTCTTC. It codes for CASSSGLAGRVNEQFF.

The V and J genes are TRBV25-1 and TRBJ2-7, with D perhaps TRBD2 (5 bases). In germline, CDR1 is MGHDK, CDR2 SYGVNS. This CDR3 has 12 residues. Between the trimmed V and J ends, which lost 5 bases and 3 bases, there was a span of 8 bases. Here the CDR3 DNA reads TGTGCCAGCAGTTCCGGGAACTACGAGCAGTACTTC. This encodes CASSSGNYEQYF.

CDR3 residues: CASSWNPVGDGRNEQFF. CDR3 DNA: TGCGCCAGCAGCTGGAACCCCGTGGGGGACGGGAGGAATGAGCAGTTCTTC. This rearrangement joins TRBV5-1 to TRBJ2-1; 7 nucleotides align to TRBD2. CDR1 is SGHRS and CDR2 is YFSETQ in the germline V gene. The CDR3 has 17 residues. V lost 3 bases to trimming and J lost 7 bases; unmatched junction nucleotides: 16. Together with reference TRBV5-1 and TRBJ2-1, the CDR3 gives the full variable domain: KAGVTQTPRYLIKTRGQQVTLSCSPISGHRSVSWYQQTPGQGLQFLFEYFSETQRNKGNFPGRFSGRQFSNSRSEMNVSTLELGDSALYLCASSWNPVGDGRNEQFFGPGTRLTVL.

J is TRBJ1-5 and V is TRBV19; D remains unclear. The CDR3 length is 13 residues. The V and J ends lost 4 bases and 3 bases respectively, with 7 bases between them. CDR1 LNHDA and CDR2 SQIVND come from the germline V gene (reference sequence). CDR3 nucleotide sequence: TGTGCCAGTAGTAGCAGTAACAATCAGCCCCAGCATTTT. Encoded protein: CASSSSNNQPQHF. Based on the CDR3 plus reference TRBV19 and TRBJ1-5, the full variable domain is DGGITQSPKYLFRKEGQNVTLSCEQNLNHDAMYWYRQDPGQGLRLIYYSQIVNDFQKGDIAEGYSVSREKKESFPLTVTSAQKNPTAFYLCASSSSNNQPQHFGDGTRLSIL.

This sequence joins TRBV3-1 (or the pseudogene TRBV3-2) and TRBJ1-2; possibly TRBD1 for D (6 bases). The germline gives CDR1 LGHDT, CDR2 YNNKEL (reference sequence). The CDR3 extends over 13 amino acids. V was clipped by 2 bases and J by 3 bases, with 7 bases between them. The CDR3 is CASSQPGDYGYTF. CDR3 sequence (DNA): TGTGCCAGCAGCCAACCAGGGGACTATGGCTACACCTTC.